Sequencing of this T cell receptor beta chain was carried out in a study of identical twins. Using its own MiXCR run on the 5' RACE reads, TCRdb lists one record per CDR3 protein. The sample contains more than 1.5 million distinct CDR3 sequences, about 32% of which appear only once. CDR1 and CDR2 from the germline V gene are LGHDT and YNNKEL (reference sequence). The CDR3 sequence is 14 residues long. With 4 bases removed from V and 6 bases from J, the gap between germline ends came to 13 bases. On this clonotype itself: Its antigen is not known.

Study results and caveats: Invariant T cells like MAIT and iNKT could partly confound the zero-insertion analyses.

The chain combines TRBV3-1 with TRBJ1-5; tentative D call: TRBD1 (5 bases). Source material: cord blood. The TCR sequence derives from a newborn girl in good health. This chain's CDR3 is CASSPRDLAQPQHF. CDR3 bases: TGTGCCAGCAGCCCAAGGGACCTTGCTCAGCCCCAGCATTTT.